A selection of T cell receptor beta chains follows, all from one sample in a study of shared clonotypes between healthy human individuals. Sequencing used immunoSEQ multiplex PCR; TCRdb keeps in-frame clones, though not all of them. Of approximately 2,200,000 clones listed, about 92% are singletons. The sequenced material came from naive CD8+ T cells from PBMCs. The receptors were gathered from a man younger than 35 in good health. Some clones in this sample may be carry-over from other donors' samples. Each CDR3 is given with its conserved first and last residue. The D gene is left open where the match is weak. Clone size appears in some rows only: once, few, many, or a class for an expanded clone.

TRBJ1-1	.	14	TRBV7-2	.	CASRERGRNTEAFF	TGTGCCAGCAGGGAGAGGGGAAGGAACACTGAAGCTTTCTTT
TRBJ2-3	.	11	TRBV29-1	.	CSVEGFNTQYF	TGCAGCGTTGAGGGATTTAATACGCAGTATTTT
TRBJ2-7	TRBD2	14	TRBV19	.	CASSIGTSAYEQYF	TGTGCCAGTAGTATCGGGACTAGCGCCTACGAGCAGTACTTC
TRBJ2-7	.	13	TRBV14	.	CASSQDSLYEQYF	TGTGCCAGCAGCCAAGACTCCCTCTACGAGCAGTACTTC
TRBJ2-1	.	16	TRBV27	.	CASSLSRGRAYNEQFF	TGTGCCAGCAGTTTATCGCGCGGTCGGGCCTACAATGAGCAGTTCTTC
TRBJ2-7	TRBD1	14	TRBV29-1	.	CSVVPGQGAYEQYF	TGCAGCGTTGTCCCGGGACAGGGGGCCTACGAGCAGTACTTC
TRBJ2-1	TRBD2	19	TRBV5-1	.	CASSSGLAGATASYNEQFF	TGCGCCAGCAGCTCGGGACTAGCGGGAGCGACGGCCTCCTACAATGAGCAGTTCTTC
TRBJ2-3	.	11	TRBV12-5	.	CASAALQTQYF	TGTGCTAGTGCCGCCCTTCAAACGCAGTATTTT
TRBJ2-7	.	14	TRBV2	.	CASNVGALSYEQYF	TGTGCCAGCAACGTCGGAGCCCTCTCCTACGAGCAGTACTTC
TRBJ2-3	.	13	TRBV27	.	CASSSTSTDTQYF	TGTGCCAGCAGTTCGACTAGCACAGATACGCAGTATTTT
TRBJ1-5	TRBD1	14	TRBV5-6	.	CASSSGQSNQPQHF	TGTGCCAGCAGCTCGGGACAGAGCAATCAGCCCCAGCATTTT
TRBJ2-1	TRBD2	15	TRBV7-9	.	CASSLGGLADNEQFF	TGTGCCAGCAGCTTAGGAGGACTAGCGGATAATGAGCAGTTCTTC
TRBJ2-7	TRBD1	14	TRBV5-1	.	CASSSGTGLAEQYF	TGCGCCAGCAGCTCGGGGACAGGTTTGGCCGAGCAGTACTTC
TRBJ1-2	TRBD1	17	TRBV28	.	CASSLDRGRFLESGYTF	TGTGCCAGCAGCTTAGACAGGGGGCGATTTCTGGAATCTGGCTACACCTTC
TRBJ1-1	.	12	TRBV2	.	CASFAWNTEAFF	TGTGCCAGCTTCGCCTGGAACACTGAAGCTTTCTTT
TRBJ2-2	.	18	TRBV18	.	CASSPPKGRLRYTGELFF	TGTGCCAGCTCACCCCCAAAGGGACGATTACGATACACCGGGGAGCTGTTTTTT
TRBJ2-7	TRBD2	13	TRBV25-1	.	CASSMAGGYEQYF	TGTGCCAGCAGTATGGCGGGAGGGTACGAGCAGTACTTC
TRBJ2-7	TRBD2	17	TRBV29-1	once	CSVEVFRREGKYYEQYF	TGCAGCGTTGAAGTTTTTCGGCGGGAGGGAAAGTACTACGAGCAGTACTTC
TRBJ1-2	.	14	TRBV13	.	CASSLGTPHYGYTF	TGTGCCAGCAGCTTAGGTACGCCTCACTATGGCTACACCTTC
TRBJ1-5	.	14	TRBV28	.	CASSSGYTNQPQHF	TGTGCCAGCAGCTCGGGTTATACCAATCAGCCCCAGCATTTT
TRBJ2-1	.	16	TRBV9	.	CASSAPPGGSYNEQFF	TGTGCCAGCAGCGCGCCCCCCGGGGGCTCCTACAATGAGCAGTTCTTC
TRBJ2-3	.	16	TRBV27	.	CASSLSQGLQGDTQYF	TGTGCCAGCAGTTTATCCCAGGGGTTACAAGGAGATACGCAGTATTTT
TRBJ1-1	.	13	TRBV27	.	CASSFRDNTEAFF	TGTGCCAGCAGTTTCAGGGACAACACTGAAGCTTTCTTT
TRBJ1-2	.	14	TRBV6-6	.	CASSSPGLDYGYTF	TGTGCCAGCAGTTCGCCGGGACTAGACTATGGCTACACCTTC
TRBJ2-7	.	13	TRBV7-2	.	CASSSTDSYEQYF	TGTGCCAGCAGCTCGACGGACAGCTACGAGCAGTACTTC
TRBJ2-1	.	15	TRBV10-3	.	CAISECIQLGCEQFF	TGTGCCATCAGTGAGTGTATCCAGTTAGGCTGTGAGCAGTTCTTC
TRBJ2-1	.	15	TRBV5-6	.	CASSLEQGSYNEQFF	TGTGCCAGCAGCTTGGAACAGGGTTCCTACAATGAGCAGTTCTTC
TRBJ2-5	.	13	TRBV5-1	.	CASSLGTRETQYF	TGCGCCAGCAGCCTAGGTACCAGGGAGACCCAGTACTTC
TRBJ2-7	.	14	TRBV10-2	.	CASSVGGVRLEQYF	TGCGCCAGCAGTGTAGGAGGGGTCCGGTTGGAGCAGTACTTC
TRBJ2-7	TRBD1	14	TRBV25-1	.	CASKVGTGDNEQYF	TGTGCCAGCAAGGTAGGAACAGGGGACAACGAGCAGTACTTC
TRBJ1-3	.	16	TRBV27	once	CASSKGPGASGNTIYF	TGTGCCAGCAGTAAAGGACCAGGAGCCTCTGGAAACACCATATATTTT
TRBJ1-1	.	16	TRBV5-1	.	CASSLDRQTMNTEAFF	TGCGCCAGCAGCTTGGACCGACAGACCATGAACACTGAAGCTTTCTTT
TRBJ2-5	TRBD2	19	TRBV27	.	CASSARPGLAATWGVTQYF	TGTGCCAGCAGCGCGCGCCCGGGACTAGCGGCCACTTGGGGGGTGACCCAGTACTTC
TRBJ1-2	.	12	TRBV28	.	CASSLSGQNGLF	TGTGCCAGCAGTTTATCTGGACAGAATGGACTTTTC
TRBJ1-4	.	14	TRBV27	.	CASSFSGSNEKLFF	TGTGCCAGCAGTTTCTCAGGGAGCAATGAAAAACTGTTTTTT
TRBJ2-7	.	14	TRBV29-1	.	CSVEDPPQSDEQYF	TGCAGCGTTGAAGATCCCCCTCAGAGTGATGAGCAGTACTTC
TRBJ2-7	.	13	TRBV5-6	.	CASSLVRGYEQYF	TGTGCCAGCAGCTTGGTTCGAGGTTACGAGCAGTACTTC
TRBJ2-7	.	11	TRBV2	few	CASSWTAEQYF	TGTGCCAGCAGTTGGACAGCCGAGCAGTACTTC
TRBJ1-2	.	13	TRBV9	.	CASSVGDNYGYTF	TGTGCCAGCAGCGTAGGAGATAACTATGGCTACACCTTC
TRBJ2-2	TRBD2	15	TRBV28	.	CASSWTSRYTGELFF	TGTGCCAGCAGTTGGACTAGCCGGTACACCGGGGAGCTGTTTTTT
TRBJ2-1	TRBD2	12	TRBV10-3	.	CAIPGGNNEQFF	TGTGCCATCCCGGGAGGGAACAATGAGCAGTTCTTC
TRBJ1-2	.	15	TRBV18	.	CASSPGWDSNYGYTF	TGTGCCAGCTCACCCGGGTGGGATTCTAACTATGGCTACACCTTC
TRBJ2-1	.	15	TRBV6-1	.	CASSEVAGPTNEQFF	TGTGCCAGCAGTGAAGTTGCGGGGCCAACCAATGAGCAGTTCTTC
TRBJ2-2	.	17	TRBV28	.	CASSSYWDFKNTGELFF	TGTGCCAGCAGTTCATATTGGGACTTCAAGAACACCGGGGAGCTGTTTTTT
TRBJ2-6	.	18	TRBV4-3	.	CASSPQGPRRPGANVLTF	TGCGCCAGCAGCCCCCAGGGACCCCGGCGCCCCGGGGCCAACGTCCTGACTTTC
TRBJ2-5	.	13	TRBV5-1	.	CASSLVEQETQYF	TGCGCCAGCAGCTTGGTTGAACAAGAGACCCAGTACTTC
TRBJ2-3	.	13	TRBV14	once	CASSQGGVDTQYF	TGTGCCAGCAGCCAAGGCGGGGTCGATACGCAGTATTTT